This T cell receptor beta chain was obtained from a study of vaccination and CD4 T cells after COVID-19. This clonotype showed up just a few times. Its antigen is unknown. Each CDR3 protein is one row after TCRdb ran MiXCR on the PCR reads. The data hold fewer than 20,000 distinct CDR3 sequences, with 55% to 65% observed a single time. Overall study results and limits: Reactive clonotype counts went from median 21 after infection to about 37 after vaccination, nonsignificantly. Only post-vaccination samples contained a median approximately 85% of the reactive clones in convalescent patients.

PCR-confirmed positives ranged from March to December 2020, preceding US Alpha, Beta and Delta variants. This sequence originates from a human donor who had recovered from COVID-19. The specimen comprised CD4+ T cells from blood, sampled before SARS-CoV-2 vaccination.

The CDR3 here is CASSEEGTGAYEQYF. The CDR3 coding sequence is TGTGCCAGCAGTGAAGAGGGGACAGGGGCCTACGAGCAGTACTTC. The chain employs TRBV6-1 and TRBJ2-7, with 10 bases identical to TRBD1. The CDR3 is made up of 15 amino acids. Germline assignment: CDR1 MNHNS and CDR2 SASEGT. Trimming cost V 1 base and J 2 bases; bases outside gene matches: 2.